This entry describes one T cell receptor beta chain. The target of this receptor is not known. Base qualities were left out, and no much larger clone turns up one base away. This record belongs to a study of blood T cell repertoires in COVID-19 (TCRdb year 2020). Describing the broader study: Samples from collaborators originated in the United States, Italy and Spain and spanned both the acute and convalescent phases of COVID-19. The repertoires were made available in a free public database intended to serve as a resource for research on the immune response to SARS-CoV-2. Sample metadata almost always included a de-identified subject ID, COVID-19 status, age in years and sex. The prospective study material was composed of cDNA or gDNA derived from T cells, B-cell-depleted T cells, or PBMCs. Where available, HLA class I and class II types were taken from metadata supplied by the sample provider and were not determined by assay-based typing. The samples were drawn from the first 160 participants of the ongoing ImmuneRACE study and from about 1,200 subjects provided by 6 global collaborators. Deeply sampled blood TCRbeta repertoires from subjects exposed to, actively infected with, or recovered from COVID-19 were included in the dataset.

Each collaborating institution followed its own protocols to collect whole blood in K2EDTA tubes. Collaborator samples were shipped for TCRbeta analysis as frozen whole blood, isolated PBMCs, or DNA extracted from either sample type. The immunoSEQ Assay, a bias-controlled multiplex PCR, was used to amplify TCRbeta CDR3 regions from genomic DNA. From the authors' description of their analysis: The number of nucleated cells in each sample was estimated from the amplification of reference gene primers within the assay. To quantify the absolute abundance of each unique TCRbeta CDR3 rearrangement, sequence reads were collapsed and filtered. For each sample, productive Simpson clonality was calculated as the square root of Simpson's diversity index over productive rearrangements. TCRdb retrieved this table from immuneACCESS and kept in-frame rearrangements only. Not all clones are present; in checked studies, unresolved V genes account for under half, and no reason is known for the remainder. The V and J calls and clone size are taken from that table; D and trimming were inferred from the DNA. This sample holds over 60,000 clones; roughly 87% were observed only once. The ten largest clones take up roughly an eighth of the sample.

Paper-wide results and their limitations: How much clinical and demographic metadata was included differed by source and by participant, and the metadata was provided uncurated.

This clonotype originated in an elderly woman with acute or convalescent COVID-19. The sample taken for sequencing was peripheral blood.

The CDR3 protein is CAWSPRGRGSQPQHF. The DNA sequence is TGTGCCTGGAGTCCCCGGGGCAGGGGGAGTCAGCCCCAGCATTTT. This chain joins TRBV30 to TRBJ1-5, with 7 bases matching TRBD1. Unmatched junction bases come to 10, with V trimmed by 2 bases and J by 6 bases. The cysteine opens and the phenylalanine closes a CDR3 of 15 amino acids. Left in the record is the CDR3 DNA by itself, 45 bases read in frame from the first base. From the germline V gene (reference sequence), CDR1 is GTSNPN and CDR2 is SVGIG.